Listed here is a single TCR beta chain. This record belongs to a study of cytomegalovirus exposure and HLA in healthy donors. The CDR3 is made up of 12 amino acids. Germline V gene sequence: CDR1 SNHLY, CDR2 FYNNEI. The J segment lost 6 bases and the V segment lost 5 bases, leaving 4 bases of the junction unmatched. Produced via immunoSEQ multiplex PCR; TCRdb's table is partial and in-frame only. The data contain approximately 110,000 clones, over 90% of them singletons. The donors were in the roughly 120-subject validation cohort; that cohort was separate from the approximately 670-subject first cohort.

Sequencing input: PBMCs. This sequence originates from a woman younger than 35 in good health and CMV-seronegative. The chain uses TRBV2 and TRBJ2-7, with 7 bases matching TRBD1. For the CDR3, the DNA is TGTGCCAGCAGTAGACAGGGCGGCGAGCAGTACTTC. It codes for CASSRQGGEQYF.